This T cell receptor beta chain came from a study of chemoradiotherapy in HPV16-positive cancers. The repertoire was sequenced with immunoSEQ multiplex PCR; TCRdb's copy has only in-frame clones and lacks some. The table has fewer than 40,000 clones, under 80% seen once. This CDR3 spans 16 amino acids. V lost 2 bases, J lost 2 bases, and 11 bases lay in between. In germline, CDR1 is SGDLS, CDR2 YYNGEE. Sequences were derived from blood, sampled from a patient who underwent chemoradiotherapy. The origin of this receptor is a human donor with HPV-associated anogenital cancer. The J gene is TRBJ2-6, the V gene TRBV9; D is undetermined. The DNA of the CDR3 is TGTGCCAGCAGCGTCAGTGCGGTGACTGGGGCCAACGTCCTGACTTTC. Protein: CASSVSAVTGANVLTF.